The entry that follows covers one TCR beta chain sequence. The data were taken from a study of molecular identifiers for immune sequencing clone quantification. One entry per CDR3 protein results from TCRdb running MiXCR on the PCR reads. Altogether around 100,000 distinct CDR3 sequences are present, roughly 34% being singletons, with the ten largest covering 4% to 5%. The CDR3 sequence is 16 residues long. The germline CDR1 and CDR2 sequences are SGHVS and FNYEAQ. The trim removed 4 bases at V and 4 bases at J, leaving 10 bases unmatched. The sample comprised naive CD8+ T cells from blood, with Jurkat cell RNA spiked in. Indicated subset: FACS-sorted CD8+CD4-CCR7+CD45RA+ naive T cells. This clonotype was sampled from a human donor in good health. Some libraries in this study had Jurkat cell RNA spiked in. The chain has TRBV7-6 and TRBJ2-1; 7 bases line up with TRBD2. CDR3 sequence: CASSSVGGSVYNEQFF. CDR3 nucleotides: TGTGCCAGCAGCTCAGTTGGCGGGAGCGTTTACAATGAGCAGTTCTTC.